The source of this T cell receptor (beta chain) is a study of blood T cells in healthy people across ages. Study-level background: Every two T cells gave about one barcoded beta molecule via template switching. Study-wide results and limits: Without sorted subsets, naive and antigen-experienced compartments could not be conclusively compared. Diversity of TCR beta correlated strongly with naive T cell percentage.

The ends lost 4 bases at V and 7 bases at J; junction bases unmatched: 11. The germline gives CDR1 SGHTS, CDR2 YDEGEE. The CDR3 sequence is 15 residues long. A word on this clonotype: The antigen remains unidentified.

Per sample, at least 5 micrograms of total RNA were extracted. Primers used in a second PCR of about 6 to 11 cycles were a sample-barcoded 5' primer and a J-beta primer mix. TCRdb itself ran the 5' RACE reads through MiXCR, one entry per CDR3 protein. The table has about 690,000 distinct CDR3 sequences, around 38% seen once. The sequenced material came from blood. The chain is built from TRBV5-8 and TRBJ2-5; TRBD2 matches at 9 bases. The TCR originated in an older man in good health. CDR3: CASSRLAGSAGTQYF. In nucleotides, the CDR3 is TGTGCCAGCAGCCGGCTAGCGGGAAGTGCAGGGACCCAGTACTTC.